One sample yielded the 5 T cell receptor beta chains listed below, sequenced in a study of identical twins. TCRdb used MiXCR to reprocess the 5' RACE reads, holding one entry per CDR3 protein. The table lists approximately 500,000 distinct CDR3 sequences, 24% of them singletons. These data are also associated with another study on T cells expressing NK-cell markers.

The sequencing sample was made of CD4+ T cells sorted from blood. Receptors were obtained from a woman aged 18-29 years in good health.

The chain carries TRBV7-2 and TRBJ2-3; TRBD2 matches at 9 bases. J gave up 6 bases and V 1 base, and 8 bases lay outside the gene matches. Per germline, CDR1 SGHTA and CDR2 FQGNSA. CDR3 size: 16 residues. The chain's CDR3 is CASSLGRGTSFDTQYF. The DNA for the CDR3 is TGTGCCAGCAGCTTAGGACGGGGGACTAGCTTCGATACGCAGTATTTT.

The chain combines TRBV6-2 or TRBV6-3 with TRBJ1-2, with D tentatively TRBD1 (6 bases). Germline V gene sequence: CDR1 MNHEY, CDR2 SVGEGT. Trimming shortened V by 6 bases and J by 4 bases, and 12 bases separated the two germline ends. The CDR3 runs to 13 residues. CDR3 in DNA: TGTGCCAGCAGAAACAGGGTTCTCTATGGCTACACCTTC. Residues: CASRNRVLYGYTF.

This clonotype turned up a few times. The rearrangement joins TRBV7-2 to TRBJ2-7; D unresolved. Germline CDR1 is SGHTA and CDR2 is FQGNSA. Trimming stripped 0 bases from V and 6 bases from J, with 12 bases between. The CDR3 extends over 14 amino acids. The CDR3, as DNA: TGTGCCAGCAGCTTAGCATTAGGGCAGTCCGAGCAGTACTTC. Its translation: CASSLALGQSEQYF. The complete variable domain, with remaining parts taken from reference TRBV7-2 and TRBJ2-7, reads GAGVSQSPSNKVTEKGKDVELRCDPISGHTALYWYRQSLGQGLEFLIYFQGNSAPDKSGLPSDRFSAERTGGSVSTLTIQRTQQEDSAVYLCASSLALGQSEQYFGPGTRLTVT.

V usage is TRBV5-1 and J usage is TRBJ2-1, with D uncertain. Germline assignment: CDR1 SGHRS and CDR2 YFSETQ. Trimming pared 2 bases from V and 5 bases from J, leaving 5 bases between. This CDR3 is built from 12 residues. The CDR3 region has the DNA TGCGCCAGCAGCTTCAAGGACAATGAGCAGTTCTTC. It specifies CASSFKDNEQFF. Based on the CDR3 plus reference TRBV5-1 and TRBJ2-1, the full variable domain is KAGVTQTPRYLIKTRGQQVTLSCSPISGHRSVSWYQQTPGQGLQFLFEYFSETQRNKGNFPGRFSGRQFSNSRSEMNVSTLELGDSALYLCASSFKDNEQFFGPGTRLTVL.

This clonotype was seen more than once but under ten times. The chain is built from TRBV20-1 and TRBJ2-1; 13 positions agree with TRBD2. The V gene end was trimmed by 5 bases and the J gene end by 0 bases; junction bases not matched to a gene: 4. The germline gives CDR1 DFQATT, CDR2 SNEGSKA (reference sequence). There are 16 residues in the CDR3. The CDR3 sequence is CSAAGLAGSSYNEQFF. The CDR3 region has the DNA TGCAGTGCTGCGGGACTAGCGGGGAGCTCCTACAATGAGCAGTTCTTC.